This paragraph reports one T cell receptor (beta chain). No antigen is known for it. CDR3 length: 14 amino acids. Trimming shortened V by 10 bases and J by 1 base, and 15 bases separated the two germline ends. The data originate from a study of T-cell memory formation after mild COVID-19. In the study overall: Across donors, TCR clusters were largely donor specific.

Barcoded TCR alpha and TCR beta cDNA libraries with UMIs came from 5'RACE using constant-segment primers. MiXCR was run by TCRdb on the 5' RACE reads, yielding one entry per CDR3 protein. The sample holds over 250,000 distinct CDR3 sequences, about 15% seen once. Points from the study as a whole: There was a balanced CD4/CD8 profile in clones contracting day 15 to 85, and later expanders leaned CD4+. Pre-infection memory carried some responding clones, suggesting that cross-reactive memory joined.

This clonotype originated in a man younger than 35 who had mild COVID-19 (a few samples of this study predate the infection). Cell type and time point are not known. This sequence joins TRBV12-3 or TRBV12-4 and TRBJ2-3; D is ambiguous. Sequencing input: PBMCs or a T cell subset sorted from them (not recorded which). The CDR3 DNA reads TGTGCCAACTCCCTGCAGGACGGCACAGATACGCAGTATTTT. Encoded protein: CANSLQDGTDTQYF.